Listed here is a single T cell receptor beta chain. The CDR3 is 15 amino acids. Germline values: CDR1 MNHEY, CDR2 SVGAGI. Losses at the gene ends were 5 bases for V and 1 base for J; bases not matched to a gene: 7. Only in-frame clones appear in the TCRdb table, and some are missing; sequencing was by immunoSEQ multiplex PCR. The data hold 50,000 to 65,000 clones, with about 90% observed a single time. The sample belongs to a study of T cell changes during pregnancy in multiple sclerosis. V gene TRBV6-5 combines with J gene TRBJ2-7; TRBD2 matches 8 bases. This receptor was taken from a female donor in good health, enrolled as a control in a pregnancy study. This specimen consisted of peripheral blood, obtained in the third trimester of pregnancy. In nucleotides, the CDR3 is TGTGCCAGCAGTAGCCTAGCGGGCTCGTCCTACGAGCAGTACTTC. Protein sequence: CASSSLAGSSYEQYF.